This T cell receptor (beta chain) was identified in a study of T cell responses to AZD1222 COVID-19 vaccine. General observations from the study: The CD4 TCRs associated with vaccination extended across spike and predominated at 160-218 and 743-854. Every sample of the repertoires postdated the peak T cell response.

Sequencing used immunoSEQ multiplex PCR; TCRdb keeps in-frame clones, though not all of them. Of some 36,000 clones in the sample, about 89% are singletons; the top ten hold approximately 7%. On this clone itself: Its target is not known.

Germline CDR1 SGDLS, CDR2 YYNGEE. Trimming cost V 4 bases and J 5 bases; bases outside gene matches: 2. This CDR3 contains 12 residues. The clonotype comes from an adult in good health. The sample was peripheral blood, taken on day 0 of AZD1222 vaccination. This chain uses TRBV9 with TRBJ2-7; 8 bases map to TRBD2. This chain's CDR3 is CASSPGGDEQYF. CDR3 nucleotides: TGTGCCAGCAGCCCCGGGGGGGACGAGCAGTACTTC.